Listed below are T cell receptor beta chains from one sample, sequenced in a study of T cell responses to AZD1222 COVID-19 vaccine. Some clones are missing from TCRdb's copy, which holds only in-frame ones; the method was immunoSEQ multiplex PCR. Here the sample spans around 170,000 clones, 75% to 95% being singletons. The sample was peripheral blood, taken on day 0 of AZD1222 vaccination. The receptors come from an adult in good health. Both conserved end residues are part of each CDR3. D genes are given only for firm matches.

TRBJ2-1,-,TRBV3-1/TRBV3-2,TGTGCCAGCAGCCTCGGGCTTTACAATGAGCAGTTCTTC,CASSLGLYNEQFF
TRBJ2-7,TRBD1,TRBV6-5,TGTGCCAGCAGTTACTCGGTGCAGGGGGCTTACGAGCAGTACTTC,CASSYSVQGAYEQYF
TRBJ1-3,-,TRBV6-6,TGTGCCAGCAGTTACTCGGAGGAAACTGGAAACACCATATATTTT,CASSYSEETGNTIYF
TRBJ1-3,TRBD1,TRBV5-5,TGTGCCAGCAGCGCACAGGGGGACTCTGGAAACACCATATATTTT,CASSAQGDSGNTIYF
TRBJ2-4,-,TRBV19,TGTGCCAGTACCTTGGGGGGAGGGGGTTTAAGCAAAAACATTCAGTACTTC,CASTLGGGGLSKNIQYF
TRBJ2-5,-,TRBV7-6,TGTGCCAGCAGCTTAGCAACCTCGACAGCTGGGGAGACCCAGTACTTC,CASSLATSTAGETQYF
TRBJ1-2,-,TRBV6-5,TGTGCCAGCAGAGGACAGACCTATGGCTACACCTTC,CASRGQTYGYTF
TRBJ2-5,-,TRBV28,TGTGCCAGCAGCCCTAGGGCGGAGATTGAGGAGACCCAGTACTTC,CASSPRAEIEETQYF
TRBJ2-7,-,TRBV18,TGTGCCAGCTCACCAGGTCTGGGGGAGCAGTACTTC,CASSPGLGEQYF
TRBJ1-1,TRBD1,TRBV19,TGTGCCAGTAGTTCGCAGGGGGCGACTAACACTGAAGCTTTCTTT,CASSSQGATNTEAFF
TRBJ1-5,TRBD1,TRBV30,TGTGCCCGGAGTTCGCCGAGACAGGGTGGGAATCAGCCCCAGCATTTT,CARSSPRQGGNQPQHF
TRBJ2-7,-,TRBV2,TGTGCCAGCAGGAGGGACACCGCCTACGAGCAGTACTTC,CASRRDTAYEQYF
TRBJ2-1,TRBD2,TRBV27,TGTGCCAGCAGTTTATCGCGGCTAGCGGGAGGCGCCTCGATTTACAATGAGCAGTTCTTC,CASSLSRLAGGASIYNEQFF
TRBJ1-1,-,TRBV9,TGTGCCAGCAGCTCCCTTCTGGTGGCCCCTGAAGCTTTCTTT,CASSSLLVAPEAFF
TRBJ2-2,-,TRBV10-3,TGTGCCATCAGTTGGAGCGGCGGGGAGCTGTTTTTT,CAISWSGGELFF